This entry lists 15 T cell receptor beta chains sequenced from one sample in a study of control samples from healthy donors and cancer patients. Some clones are missing from TCRdb's copy, which holds only in-frame ones; the method was immunoSEQ multiplex PCR. The sample consists of 150,000 to 180,000 clones, around 96% of them appearing once. The sequenced material came from blood. All receptors derive from a man aged 35 to 55 in good health.

V is TRBV28 and J is TRBJ1-6; D perhaps matches TRBD1 (5 bases). This CDR3 comprises 16 residues. The germline V and J ends were trimmed by 4 bases and 0 bases, with 10 bases remaining between them. Germline values: CDR1 MDHEN, CDR2 SYDVKM. CDR3 in amino acids: CASSWDGRSYNSPLHF. The CDR3, as DNA: TGTGCCAGCAGTTGGGACGGACGCTCCTATAATTCACCCCTCCACTTT.

The chain uses TRBV6-5 and TRBJ1-1; D uncertain. The CDR3 has 14 residues. Germline CDR1 reads MNHEY; CDR2 reads SVGAGI. V gave up 0 bases and J gave up 3 bases, with 8 bases separating them. CDR3 in amino acids: CASSYSMQDTEAFF. CDR3 bases: TGTGCCAGCAGTTACTCGATGCAGGACACTGAAGCTTTCTTT.

DNA for the CDR3: TGTGCCAGCAGCTTAGTGCCAGAACTAAGGGGGCCTGAAGCTTTCTTT. Translation: CASSLVPELRGPEAFF. J is TRBJ1-1 and V is TRBV11-2, with 7 bases identical to TRBD1. The V gene's germline CDR1 is SGHAT and CDR2 FQNNGV. After removal of 1 base from V and 6 bases from J, the junction contained 11 bases not matched to a gene. The CDR3 extends over 16 amino acids.

The V and J genes are TRBV27 and TRBJ1-4, with D unresolved. The CDR3 runs 17 residues. V was shortened by 0 bases and J by 5 bases, with 16 bases between the two germline ends. Germline CDR1 is MNHEY and CDR2 is SMNVEV (reference sequence). The CDR3 DNA reads TGTGCCAGCAGTTTATCGCCCAGGCAGGACCAGAATGAAAAACTGTTTTTT. Amino acid sequence: CASSLSPRQDQNEKLFF.

The chain joins TRBV11-2 to TRBJ1-2, with a possible D match to TRBD1 (5 bases). CDR3 length: 15 amino acids. V gave up 0 bases and J gave up 3 bases, with 11 bases separating them. In germline, CDR1 is SGHAT, CDR2 FQNNGV. The CDR3 bases are TGTGCCAGCAGCTTAGATCGACGAGGGGACTATGGCTACACCTTC. Translating it yields CASSLDRRGDYGYTF.

The gene calls are TRBV20-1 and TRBJ1-1, with 7 bases identical to TRBD1. V lost 3 bases, J lost 0 bases, and 4 bases stayed unmatched. Germline V lookup: CDR1 DFQATT, CDR2 SNEGSKA (reference sequence). The CDR3 runs 14 residues. CDR3 DNA sequence: TGCAGTGCTAGTGGGACAGTCATGAACACTGAAGCTTTCTTT. It is translated as CSASGTVMNTEAFF.

The chain carries TRBV30 and TRBJ2-7, with D possibly called TRBD1 or TRBD2 (6 bases each). This CDR3 is built from 13 residues. The germline CDR1 and CDR2 sequences are GTSNPN and SVGIG (reference sequence). V lost 0 bases, J lost 1 base, and 7 bases lay in between. As DNA, the CDR3 is TGTGCCTGGAGTGTAGGGGGGTCCTACGAGCAGTACTTC. Amino acid sequence: CAWSVGGSYEQYF.

The rearrangement uses TRBV18 and TRBJ1-1; a possible D gene is TRBD1 (6 bases). Germline V gene data show CDR1 as KGHSH and CDR2 as LQKENI. The CDR3 has 14 amino acids. V was pared by 3 bases and J by 3 bases, with 11 bases between. CDR3 DNA sequence: TGTGCCAGCTCACCCACAGGGTCGCACACTGAAGCTTTCTTT. Amino acids: CASSPTGSHTEAFF.

This clone was picked up one time. The chain has TRBV5-1 and TRBJ1-2; D gene ambiguous. Germline values: CDR1 SGHRS, CDR2 YFSETQ. Trimming left V 0 bases short and J 8 bases short, with 11 bases between. The CDR3 contains 13 residues. The chain's CDR3 is CASSLERADGYTF. Written as DNA, the CDR3 is TGCGCCAGCAGCTTGGAAAGGGCGGACGGCTACACCTTC.

The chain employs TRBV27 and TRBJ2-7; 8 nucleotides align to TRBD1. The ends lost 5 bases at V and 3 bases at J; junction bases unmatched: 3. CDR1 and CDR2 from the germline V gene are MNHEY and SMNVEV (reference sequence). The CDR3 is made up of 13 amino acids. CDR3 protein: CASSATGDYEQYF. CDR3 DNA sequence: TGTGCCAGCAGTGCGACAGGGGACTACGAGCAGTACTTC.

The chain uses TRBV7-2 and TRBJ2-7; TRBD2 agrees at 13 bases. The CDR3 totals 16 residues. CDR1 and CDR2 (germline): SGHTA, FQGNSA. J lost 7 bases, V lost 0 bases, and 6 bases had no gene match. As DNA, the CDR3 is TGTGCCAGCAGCTTAGCCCCACTAGCGGGGGGGCTGGAGCAGTACTTC. It translates to CASSLAPLAGGLEQYF.

The chain recombines TRBV18 with TRBJ1-6; D may be TRBD1 (5 bases). V was trimmed by 6 bases and J by 4 bases, leaving 16 bases between them. The CDR3 has 16 amino acids. Germline assignment: CDR1 KGHSH and CDR2 LQKENI. This CDR3 reads CASSPDGGGYNSPLHF. The CDR3 DNA follows: TGTGCCAGCTCCCCGGACGGCGGGGGATATAATTCACCCCTCCACTTT.

The V and J genes are TRBV5-1 and TRBJ2-3; 9 bases line up with TRBD2. The CDR3 contains 15 residues. Per the germline V gene, CDR1 is SGHRS and CDR2 is YFSETQ. J gave up 3 bases and V 8 bases, and 10 bases lay outside the gene matches. DNA for the CDR3: TGCGCCAGTTCGTCTATAGCGGGGGCTACAGATACGCAGTATTTT. Translated: CASSSIAGATDTQYF.

This chain uses TRBV28 with TRBJ1-4; D gene unclear. The V end lost 7 bases, the J end lost 5 bases, and 11 bases lay between the germline ends. The germline V gene encodes CDR1 MDHEN and CDR2 SYDVKM. The CDR3 covers 13 residues. The CDR3 here is CASTPQINEKLFF. For the CDR3, the DNA is TGTGCCAGCACCCCACAGATAAATGAAAAACTGTTTTTT.

The chain is built from TRBV27 and TRBJ2-3, with D perhaps being TRBD1 or TRBD2 (5 bases each). Germline values: CDR1 MNHEY, CDR2 SMNVEV (reference sequence). CDR3 length: 15 residues. The V end was cut by 7 bases, the J end by 0 bases, with 14 bases between. The CDR3 nucleotides are TGTGCCAGCACCTTGATGAGGGGTAGCACAGATACGCAGTATTTT. Translation gives CASTLMRGSTDTQYF.